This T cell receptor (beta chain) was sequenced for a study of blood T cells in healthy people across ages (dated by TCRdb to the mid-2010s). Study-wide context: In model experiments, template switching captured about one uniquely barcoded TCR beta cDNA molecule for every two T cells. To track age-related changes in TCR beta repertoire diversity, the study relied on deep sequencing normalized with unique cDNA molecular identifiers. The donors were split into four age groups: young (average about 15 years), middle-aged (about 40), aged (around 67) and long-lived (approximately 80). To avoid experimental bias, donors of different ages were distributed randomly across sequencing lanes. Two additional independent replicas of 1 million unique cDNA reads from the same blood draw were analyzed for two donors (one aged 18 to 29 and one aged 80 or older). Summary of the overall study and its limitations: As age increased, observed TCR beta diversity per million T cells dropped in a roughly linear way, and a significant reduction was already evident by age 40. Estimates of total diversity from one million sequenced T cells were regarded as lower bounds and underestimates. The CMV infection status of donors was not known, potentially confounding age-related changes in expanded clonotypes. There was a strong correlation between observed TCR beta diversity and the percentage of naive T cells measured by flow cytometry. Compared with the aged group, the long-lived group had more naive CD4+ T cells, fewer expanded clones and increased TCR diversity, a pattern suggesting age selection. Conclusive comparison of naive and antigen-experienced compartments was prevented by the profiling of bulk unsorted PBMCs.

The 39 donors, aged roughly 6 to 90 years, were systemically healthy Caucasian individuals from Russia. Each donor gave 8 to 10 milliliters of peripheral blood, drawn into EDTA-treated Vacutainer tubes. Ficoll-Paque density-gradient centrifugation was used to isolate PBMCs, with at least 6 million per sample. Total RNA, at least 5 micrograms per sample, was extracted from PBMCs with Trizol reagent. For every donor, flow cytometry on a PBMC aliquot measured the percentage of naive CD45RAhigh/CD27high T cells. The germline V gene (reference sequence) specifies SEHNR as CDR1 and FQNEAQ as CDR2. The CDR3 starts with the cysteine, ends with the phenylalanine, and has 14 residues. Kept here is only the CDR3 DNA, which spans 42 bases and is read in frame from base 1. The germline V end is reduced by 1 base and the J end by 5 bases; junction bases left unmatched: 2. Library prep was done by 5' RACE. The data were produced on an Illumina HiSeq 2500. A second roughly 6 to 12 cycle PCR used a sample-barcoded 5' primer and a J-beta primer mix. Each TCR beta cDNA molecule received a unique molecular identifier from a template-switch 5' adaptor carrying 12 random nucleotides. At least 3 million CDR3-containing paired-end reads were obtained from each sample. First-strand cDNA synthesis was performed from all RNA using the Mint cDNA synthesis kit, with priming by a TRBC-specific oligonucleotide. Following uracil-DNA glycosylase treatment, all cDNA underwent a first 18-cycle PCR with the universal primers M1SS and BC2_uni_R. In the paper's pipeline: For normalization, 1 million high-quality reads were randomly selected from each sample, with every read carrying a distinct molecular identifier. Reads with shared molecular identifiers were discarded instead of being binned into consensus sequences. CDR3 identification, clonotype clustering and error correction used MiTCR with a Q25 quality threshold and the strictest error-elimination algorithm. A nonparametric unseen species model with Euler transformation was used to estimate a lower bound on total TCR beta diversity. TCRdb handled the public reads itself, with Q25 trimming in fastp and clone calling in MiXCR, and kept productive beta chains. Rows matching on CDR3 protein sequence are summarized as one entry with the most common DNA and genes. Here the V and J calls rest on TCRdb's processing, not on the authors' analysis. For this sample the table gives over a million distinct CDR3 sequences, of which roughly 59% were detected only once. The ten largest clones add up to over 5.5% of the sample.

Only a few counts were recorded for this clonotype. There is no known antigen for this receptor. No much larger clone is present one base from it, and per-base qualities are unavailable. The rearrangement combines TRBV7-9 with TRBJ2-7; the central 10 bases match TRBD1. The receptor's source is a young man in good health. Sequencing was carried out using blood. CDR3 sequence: CASSLDGQGDEQYF. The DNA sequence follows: TGTGCCAGCAGCTTAGATGGACAGGGGGACGAGCAGTACTTC.